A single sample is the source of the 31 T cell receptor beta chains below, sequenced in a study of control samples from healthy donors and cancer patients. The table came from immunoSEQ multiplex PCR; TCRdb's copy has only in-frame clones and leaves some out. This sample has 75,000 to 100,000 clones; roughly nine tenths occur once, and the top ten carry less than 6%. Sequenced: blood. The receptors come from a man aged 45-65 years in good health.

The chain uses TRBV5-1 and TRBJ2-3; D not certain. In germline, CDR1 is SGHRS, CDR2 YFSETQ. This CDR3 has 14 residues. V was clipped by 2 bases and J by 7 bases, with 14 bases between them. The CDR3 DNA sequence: TGCGCCAGCAGCTTAGGCCAGGTTCGGAATACGCAGTATTTT. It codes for CASSLGQVRNTQYF.

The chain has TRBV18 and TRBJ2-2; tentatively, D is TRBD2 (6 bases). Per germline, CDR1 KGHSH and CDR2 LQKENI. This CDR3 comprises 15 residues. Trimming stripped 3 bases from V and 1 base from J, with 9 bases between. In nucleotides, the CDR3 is TGTGCCAGCTCACCGGGACTCCAGAACACCGGGGAGCTGTTTTTT. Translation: CASSPGLQNTGELFF.

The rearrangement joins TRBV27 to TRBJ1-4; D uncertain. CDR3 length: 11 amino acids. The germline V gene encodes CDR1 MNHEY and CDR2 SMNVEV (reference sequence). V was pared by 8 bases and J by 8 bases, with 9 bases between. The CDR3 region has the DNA TGTGCCAGCTCTCGTGGGGAAAAACTGTTTTTT. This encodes CASSRGEKLFF.

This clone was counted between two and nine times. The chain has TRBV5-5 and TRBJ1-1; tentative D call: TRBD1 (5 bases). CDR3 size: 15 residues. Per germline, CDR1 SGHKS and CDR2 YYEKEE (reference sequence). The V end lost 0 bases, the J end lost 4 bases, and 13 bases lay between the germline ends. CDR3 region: CASSLVQGVSTEAFF. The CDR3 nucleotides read TGTGCCAGCAGCTTGGTGCAGGGAGTGAGCACTGAAGCTTTCTTT.

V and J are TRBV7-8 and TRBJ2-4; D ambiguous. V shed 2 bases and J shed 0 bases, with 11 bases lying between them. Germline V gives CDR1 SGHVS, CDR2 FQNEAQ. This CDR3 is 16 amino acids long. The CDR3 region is CASSLTSALAKNIQYF. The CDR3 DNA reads TGTGCCAGCAGCTTAACGTCCGCCTTAGCCAAAAACATTCAGTACTTC. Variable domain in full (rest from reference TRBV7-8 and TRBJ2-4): GAGVSQSPRYKVAKRGQDVALRCDPISGHVSLFWYQQALGQGPEFLTYFQNEAQLDKSGLPSDRFFAERPEGSVSTLKIQRTQQEDSAVYLCASSLTSALAKNIQYFGAGTRLSVL.

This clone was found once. The DNA for the CDR3 is TGTGCCAGCAGCTTGGTAGGGATGGAGACCCAGTACTTC. Translating gives CASSLVGMETQYF. The chain is built from TRBV5-4 and TRBJ2-5; D gene uncertain. From germline, CDR1 is SGHNT and CDR2 YYREEE (reference sequence). V dropped 0 bases and J dropped 5 bases, with 8 bases sitting between them. This CDR3 contains 13 residues.

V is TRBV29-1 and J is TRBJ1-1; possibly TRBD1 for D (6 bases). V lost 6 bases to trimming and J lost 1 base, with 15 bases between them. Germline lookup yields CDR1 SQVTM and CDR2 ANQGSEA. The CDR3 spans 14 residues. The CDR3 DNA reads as TGCAGCGTAGAGACGAAGGGACAGAACACTGAAGCTTTCTTT. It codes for CSVETKGQNTEAFF.

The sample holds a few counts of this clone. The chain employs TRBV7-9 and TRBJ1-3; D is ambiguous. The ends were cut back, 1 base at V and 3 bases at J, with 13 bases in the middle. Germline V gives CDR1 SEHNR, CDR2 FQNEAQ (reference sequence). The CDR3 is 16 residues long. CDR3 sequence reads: CASSLVTGDGGNTIYF. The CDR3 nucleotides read TGTGCCAGCAGCTTAGTAACGGGAGACGGTGGAAACACCATATATTTT.

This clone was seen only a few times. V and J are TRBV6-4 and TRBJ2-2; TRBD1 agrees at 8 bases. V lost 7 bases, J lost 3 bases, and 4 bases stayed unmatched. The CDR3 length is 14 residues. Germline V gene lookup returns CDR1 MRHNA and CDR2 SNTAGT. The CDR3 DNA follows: TGTGCCAGCACCAAGACAGGGGACACCGGGGAGCTGTTTTTT. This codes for CASTKTGDTGELFF.

For the CDR3, the DNA is TGTGCCATCAGTGAATTGGGCCCCCAGGGAGGGACGGGCCTTTCACCCCTCCACTTT. Protein sequence: CAISELGPQGGTGLSPLHF. The chain carries TRBV10-3 and TRBJ1-6, with D tentatively TRBD1 (5 bases). Germline V gene sequence: CDR1 ENHRY, CDR2 SYGVKD. Trimming left V 3 bases short and J 9 bases short, with 27 bases between. This CDR3 contains 19 residues.

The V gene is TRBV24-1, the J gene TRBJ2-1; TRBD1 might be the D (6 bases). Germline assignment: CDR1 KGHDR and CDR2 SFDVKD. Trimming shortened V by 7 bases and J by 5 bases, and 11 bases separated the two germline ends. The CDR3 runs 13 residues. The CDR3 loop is CATRAQGHNEQFF. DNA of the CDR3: TGTGCCACCAGAGCACAGGGACACAATGAGCAGTTCTTC.

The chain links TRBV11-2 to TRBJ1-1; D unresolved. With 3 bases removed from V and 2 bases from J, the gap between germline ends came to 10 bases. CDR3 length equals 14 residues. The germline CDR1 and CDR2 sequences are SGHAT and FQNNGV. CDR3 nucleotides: TGTGCCAGCAGCTTGGGCGGGATAAACACTGAAGCTTTCTTT. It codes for CASSLGGINTEAFF.

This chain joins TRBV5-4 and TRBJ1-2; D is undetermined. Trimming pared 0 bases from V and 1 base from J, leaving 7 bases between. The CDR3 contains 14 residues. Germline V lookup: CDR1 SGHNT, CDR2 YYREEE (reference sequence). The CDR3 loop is CASSLGRVNYGYTF. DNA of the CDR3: TGTGCCAGCAGCTTGGGGCGAGTTAACTATGGCTACACCTTC.

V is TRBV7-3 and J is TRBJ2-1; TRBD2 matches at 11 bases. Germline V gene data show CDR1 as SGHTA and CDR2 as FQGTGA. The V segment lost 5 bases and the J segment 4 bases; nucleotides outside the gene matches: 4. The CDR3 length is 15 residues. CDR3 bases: TGTGCCAGCAGCCAACTAGCGGGGGTTTACAATGAGCAGTTCTTC. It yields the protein CASSQLAGVYNEQFF.

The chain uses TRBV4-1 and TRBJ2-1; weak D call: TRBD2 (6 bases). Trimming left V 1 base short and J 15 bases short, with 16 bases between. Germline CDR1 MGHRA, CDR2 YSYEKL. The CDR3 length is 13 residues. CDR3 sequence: CASSQVLLSGRFF. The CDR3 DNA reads TGCGCCAGCAGCCAAGTCCTTCTGAGCGGGCGGTTCTTC.

The CDR3 nucleotides are TGCGCCAGCAGACAGACCCTGAGCACTGAAGCTTTCTTT. Translation gives CASRQTLSTEAFF. The chain joins TRBV10-1 to TRBJ1-1; the D is unclear. V was trimmed by 6 bases and J by 4 bases, leaving 12 bases between them. The germline V gene has CDR1 WNHNN and CDR2 SYGVQD (reference sequence). The CDR3 is made up of 13 amino acids.

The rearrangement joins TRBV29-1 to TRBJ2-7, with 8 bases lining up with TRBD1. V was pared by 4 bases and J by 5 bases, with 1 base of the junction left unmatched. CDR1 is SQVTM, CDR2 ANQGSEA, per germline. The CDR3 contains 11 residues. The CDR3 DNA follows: TGCAGCGTTGCAGGGGGCAACGAGCAGTACTTC. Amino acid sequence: CSVAGGNEQYF.

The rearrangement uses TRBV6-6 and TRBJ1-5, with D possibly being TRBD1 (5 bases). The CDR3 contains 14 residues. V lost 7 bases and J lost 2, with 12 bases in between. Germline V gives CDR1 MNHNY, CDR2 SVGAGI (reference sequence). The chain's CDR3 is CASIPLGRNQPQHF. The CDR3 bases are TGTGCCAGCATTCCACTGGGGCGCAATCAGCCCCAGCATTTT.

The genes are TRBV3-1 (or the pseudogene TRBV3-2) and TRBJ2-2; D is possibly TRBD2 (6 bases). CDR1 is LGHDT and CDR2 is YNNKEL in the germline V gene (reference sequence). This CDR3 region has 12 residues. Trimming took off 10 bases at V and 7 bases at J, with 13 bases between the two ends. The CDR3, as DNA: TGTGCCACCGAAACCGGGGGCGGGGAGCTGTTTTTT. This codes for CATETGGGELFF.

The CDR3 DNA follows: TGTGCCAGCAGCTTAATCAGTAGCGCTGAAGCTTTCTTT. The encoded protein is CASSLISSAEAFF. The chain is built from TRBV5-6 and TRBJ1-1; the D is unclear. The V gene lost 2 bases and the J gene lost 6 bases, with 11 bases spanning the gap. This CDR3 comprises 13 residues. Germline assignment: CDR1 SGHDT and CDR2 YYEEEE.

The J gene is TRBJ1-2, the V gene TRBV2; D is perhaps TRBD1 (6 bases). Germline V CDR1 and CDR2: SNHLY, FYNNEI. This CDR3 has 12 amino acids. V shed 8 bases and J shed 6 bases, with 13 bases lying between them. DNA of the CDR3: TGTGCCAGCGGGGAAGGGGGGAATGGCTACACCTTC. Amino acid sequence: CASGEGGNGYTF.

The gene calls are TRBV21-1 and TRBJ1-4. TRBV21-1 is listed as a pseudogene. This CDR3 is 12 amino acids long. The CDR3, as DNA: TGTGCCAGCAGCAAAGCGGGTGAAAAACTGTTTTTT. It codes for CASSKAGEKLFF.

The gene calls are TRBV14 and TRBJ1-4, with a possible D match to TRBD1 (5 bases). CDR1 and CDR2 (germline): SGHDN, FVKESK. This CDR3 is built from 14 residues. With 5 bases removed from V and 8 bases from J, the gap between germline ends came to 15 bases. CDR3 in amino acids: CASSERGLQEKLFF. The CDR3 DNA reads TGTGCCAGCAGCGAGAGGGGCTTGCAGGAAAAACTGTTTTTT.

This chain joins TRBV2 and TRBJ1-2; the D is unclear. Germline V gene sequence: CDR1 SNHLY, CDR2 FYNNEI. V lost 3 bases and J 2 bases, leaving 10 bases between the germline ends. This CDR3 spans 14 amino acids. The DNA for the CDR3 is TGTGCCAGCAGTGACCCAGGACGAAACTATGGCTACACCTTC. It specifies CASSDPGRNYGYTF.

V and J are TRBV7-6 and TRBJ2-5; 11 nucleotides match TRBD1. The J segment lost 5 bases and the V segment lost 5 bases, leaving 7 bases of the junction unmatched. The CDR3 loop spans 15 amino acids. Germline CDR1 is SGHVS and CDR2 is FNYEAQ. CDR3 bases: TGTGCCAGCAGCCCCGGACAGGGGGCGGTGGAGACCCAGTACTTC. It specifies CASSPGQGAVETQYF.

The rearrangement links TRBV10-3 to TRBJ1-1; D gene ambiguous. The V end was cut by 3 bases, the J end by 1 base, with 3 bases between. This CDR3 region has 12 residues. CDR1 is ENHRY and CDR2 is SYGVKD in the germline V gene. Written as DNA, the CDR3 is TGTGCCATCAGTGACTGGAACACTGAAGCTTTCTTT. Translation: CAISDWNTEAFF.

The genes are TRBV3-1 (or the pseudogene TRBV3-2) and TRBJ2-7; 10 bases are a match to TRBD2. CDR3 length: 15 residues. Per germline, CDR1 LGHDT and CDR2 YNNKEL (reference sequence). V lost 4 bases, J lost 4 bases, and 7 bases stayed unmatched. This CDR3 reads CASSPSSGGGYEQYF. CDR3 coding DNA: TGTGCCAGCAGCCCGTCTAGCGGGGGAGGGTACGAGCAGTACTTC.

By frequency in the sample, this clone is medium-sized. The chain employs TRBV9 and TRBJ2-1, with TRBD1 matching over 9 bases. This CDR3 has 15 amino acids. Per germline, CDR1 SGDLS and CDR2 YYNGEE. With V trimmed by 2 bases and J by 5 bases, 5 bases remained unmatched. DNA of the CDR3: TGTGCCAGCAGCGTGGGACAGGGTTTTAACAATGAGCAGTTCTTC. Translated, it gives CASSVGQGFNNEQFF.

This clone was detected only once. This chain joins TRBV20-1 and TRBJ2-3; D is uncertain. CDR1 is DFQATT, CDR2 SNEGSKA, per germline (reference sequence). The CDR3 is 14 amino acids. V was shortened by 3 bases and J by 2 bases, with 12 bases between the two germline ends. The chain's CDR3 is CSASGAGSTDTQYF. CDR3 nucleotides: TGCAGTGCTAGTGGTGCCGGATCCACAGATACGCAGTATTTT.

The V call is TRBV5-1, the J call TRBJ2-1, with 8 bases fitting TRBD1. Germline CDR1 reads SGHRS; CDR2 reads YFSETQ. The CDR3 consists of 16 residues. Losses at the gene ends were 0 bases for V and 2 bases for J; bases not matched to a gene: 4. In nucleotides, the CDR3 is TGCGCCAGCAGCTTGGATCGGGACAGGCCCTACAATGAGCAGTTCTTC. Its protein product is CASSLDRDRPYNEQFF.

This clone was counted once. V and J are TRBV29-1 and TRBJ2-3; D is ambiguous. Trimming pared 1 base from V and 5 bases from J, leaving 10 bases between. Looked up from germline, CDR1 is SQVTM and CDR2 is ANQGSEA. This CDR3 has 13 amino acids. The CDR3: CSVEVFRQDTQYF. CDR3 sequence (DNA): TGCAGCGTTGAAGTCTTTAGACAAGATACGCAGTATTTT.